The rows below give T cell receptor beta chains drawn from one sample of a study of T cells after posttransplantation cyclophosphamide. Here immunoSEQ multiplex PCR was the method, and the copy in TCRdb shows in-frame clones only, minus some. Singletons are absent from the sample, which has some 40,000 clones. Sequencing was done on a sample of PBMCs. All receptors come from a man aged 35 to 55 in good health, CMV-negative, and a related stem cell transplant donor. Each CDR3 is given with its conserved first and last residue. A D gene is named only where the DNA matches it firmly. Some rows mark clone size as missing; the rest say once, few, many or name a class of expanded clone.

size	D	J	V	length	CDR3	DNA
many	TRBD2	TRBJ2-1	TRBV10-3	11	CATLTSDEQFF	TGTGCCACCCTGACTAGCGATGAGCAGTTCTTC
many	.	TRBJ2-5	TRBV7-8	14	CASSLGTTQETQYF	TGTGCCAGCAGCTTAGGCACAACACAAGAGACCCAGTACTTC
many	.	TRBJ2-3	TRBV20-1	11	CSGFDSPTQYF	TGCAGTGGCTTTGACAGCCCGACGCAGTATTTT
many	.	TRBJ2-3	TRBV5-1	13	CASSLQGTDTQYF	TGCGCCAGCAGCTTGCAGGGTACAGATACGCAGTATTTT
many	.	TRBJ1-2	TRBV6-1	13	CASKIQENYGYTF	TGTGCCAGCAAAATACAGGAAAACTATGGCTACACCTTC
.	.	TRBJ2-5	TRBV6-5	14	CASSPPGSQETQYF	TGTGCCAGCAGTCCGCCGGGAAGCCAAGAGACCCAGTACTTC
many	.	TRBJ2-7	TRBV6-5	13	CASSFTVGDEQYF	TGTGCCAGCAGTTTTACGGTCGGGGATGAGCAGTACTTC
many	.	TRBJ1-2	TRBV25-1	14	CASNGGGRGSGYTF	TGTGCCAGCAACGGCGGTGGAAGGGGCAGTGGCTACACCTTC
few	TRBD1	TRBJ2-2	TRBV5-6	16	CASSPRRQGLTGELFF	TGTGCCAGCAGCCCTCGTAGACAGGGCCTAACCGGGGAGCTGTTTTTT
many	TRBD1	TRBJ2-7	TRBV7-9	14	CASSPRTGHYEQYF	TGTGCCAGCAGCCCAAGGACAGGGCACTACGAGCAGTACTTC
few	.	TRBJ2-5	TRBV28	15	CASSSPRGHQETQYF	TGTGCCAGCAGTTCCCCCAGGGGACACCAAGAGACCCAGTACTTC
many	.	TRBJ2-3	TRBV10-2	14	CATKGVVSTDTQYF	TGCGCCACGAAAGGGGTGGTCAGCACAGATACGCAGTATTTT
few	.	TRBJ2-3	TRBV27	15	CASSIPGVIGDTQYF	TGTGCCAGCAGTATCCCAGGGGTTATAGGAGATACGCAGTATTTT
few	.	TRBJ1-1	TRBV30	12	CAWSPQNTEAFF	TGTGCCTGGAGTCCACAGAACACTGAAGCTTTCTTT
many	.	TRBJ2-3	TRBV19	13	CASRRTSTDTQYF	TGTGCCAGTAGGCGGACTAGCACAGATACGCAGTATTTT
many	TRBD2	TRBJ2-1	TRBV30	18	CAWSVAQLAGGRYNEQFF	TGTGCCTGGAGTGTCGCCCAGCTAGCGGGAGGGAGATACAATGAGCAGTTCTTC
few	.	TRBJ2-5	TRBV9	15	CASSSGLGAQETQYF	TGTGCCAGCAGCTCAGGTCTGGGGGCCCAAGAGACCCAGTACTTC
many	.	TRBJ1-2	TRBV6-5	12	CASSPDSYGYTF	TGTGCCAGCAGTCCTGACAGCTATGGCTACACCTTC
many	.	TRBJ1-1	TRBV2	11	CATRGSTEAFF	TGTGCTACGAGAGGGAGCACTGAAGCTTTCTTT
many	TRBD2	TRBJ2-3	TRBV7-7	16	CASSQGLAGDGDTQYF	TGTGCTAGCAGTCAAGGGTTAGCGGGAGATGGGGATACGCAGTATTTT
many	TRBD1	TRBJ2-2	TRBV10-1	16	CASSALGQGGTGELFF	TGCGCCAGCAGCGCTCTCGGACAGGGCGGCACCGGGGAGCTGTTTTTT
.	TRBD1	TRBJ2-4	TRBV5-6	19	CASSQGPTGDFLAKNIQYF	TGTGCCAGCAGCCAAGGGCCGACAGGGGACTTTTTAGCCAAAAACATTCAGTACTTC
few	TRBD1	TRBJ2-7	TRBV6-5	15	CASSYSKTGGFEQYF	TGTGCCAGCAGTTACTCGAAGACAGGGGGCTTCGAGCAGTACTTC
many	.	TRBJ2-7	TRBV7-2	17	CASSLRPPSGTRYEQYF	TGTGCCAGCAGCTTAAGGCCCCCCTCCGGGACACGCTACGAGCAGTACTTC
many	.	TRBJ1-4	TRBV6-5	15	CASRLEGGRDEKLFF	TGTGCCAGCAGGCTGGAAGGCGGCCGGGATGAAAAACTGTTTTTT
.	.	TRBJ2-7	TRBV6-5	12	CASSRIQSEQYF	TGTGCCAGCAGTCGGATACAGAGCGAGCAGTACTTC
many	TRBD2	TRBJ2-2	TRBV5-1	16	CASSWGLAGHTGELFF	TGCGCCAGCAGTTGGGGCCTAGCGGGGCACACCGGGGAGCTGTTTTTT
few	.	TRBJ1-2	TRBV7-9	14	CASSLAATVDGYTF	TGTGCCAGCAGCTTAGCGGCCACCGTCGATGGCTACACCTTC
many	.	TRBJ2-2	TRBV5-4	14	CASSQQQGNGELFF	TGTGCCAGCAGCCAACAACAGGGTAATGGGGAGCTGTTTTTT
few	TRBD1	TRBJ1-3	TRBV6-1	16	CASSEADRVAGNTIYF	TGTGCCAGCAGTGAAGCTGACAGGGTAGCTGGAAACACCATATATTTT
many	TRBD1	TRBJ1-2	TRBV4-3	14	CASSQGTGVNGYTF	TGCGCCAGCAGCCAAGGGACAGGAGTAAATGGCTACACCTTC
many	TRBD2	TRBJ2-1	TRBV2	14	CASSGLAGYNEQFF	TGTGCCAGCAGCGGACTAGCGGGGTACAATGAGCAGTTCTTC
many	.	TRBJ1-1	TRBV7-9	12	CASSLVDRRAFF	TGTGCCAGCAGCTTGGTCGACAGGAGGGCTTTCTTT
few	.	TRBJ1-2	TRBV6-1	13	CASRNNRDHGYTF	TGTGCCAGCAGAAACAACAGGGACCATGGCTACACCTTC
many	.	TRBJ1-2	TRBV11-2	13	CASSLGEDYGYTF	TGTGCCAGCAGTCTAGGGGAGGACTATGGCTACACCTTC
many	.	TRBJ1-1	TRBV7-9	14	CASSLVPGNTEAFF	TGTGCCAGCAGCTTAGTTCCCGGGAACACTGAAGCTTTCTTT
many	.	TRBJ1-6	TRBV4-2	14	CASSQDFRISPLHF	TGTGCCAGCAGCCAAGATTTCAGGATTTCACCCCTCCACTTT
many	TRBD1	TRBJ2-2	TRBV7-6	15	CASSSRQGASGELFF	TGTGCCAGCAGCTCTCGACAGGGGGCGAGCGGGGAGCTGTTTTTT
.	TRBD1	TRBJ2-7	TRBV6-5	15	CASSKDRGPSYEQYF	TGTGCCAGCAGCAAGGACAGGGGCCCTTCCTACGAGCAGTACTTC
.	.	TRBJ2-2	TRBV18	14	CASSPRQNTGELFF	TGTGCCAGCTCGCCACGGCAGAACACCGGGGAGCTGTTTTTT
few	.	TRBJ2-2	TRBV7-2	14	CARGLSGNTGELFF	TGTGCCAGAGGGCTTAGCGGGAACACCGGGGAGCTGTTTTTT
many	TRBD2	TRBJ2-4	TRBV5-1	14	CASSPTSVTDIQYF	TGCGCCAGCAGCCCCACTAGCGTTACGGACATTCAGTACTTC
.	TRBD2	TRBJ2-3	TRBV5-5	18	CASSLGPLAGGSTDTQYF	TGTGCCAGCAGCTTGGGGCCGCTAGCGGGAGGGAGCACAGATACGCAGTATTTT
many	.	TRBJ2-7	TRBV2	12	CASRAQNYEQYF	TGTGCCAGCAGGGCCCAAAACTACGAGCAGTACTTC
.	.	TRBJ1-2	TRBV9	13	CASRMTGLGGYTF	TGTGCCAGCAGGATGACAGGATTGGGTGGCTACACCTTC
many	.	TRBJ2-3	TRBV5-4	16	CASSPGGATGTDTQYF	TGTGCCAGCAGCCCCGGTGGGGCCACCGGCACAGATACGCAGTATTTT
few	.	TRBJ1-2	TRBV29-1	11	CSVEGGGGYTF	TGCAGCGTTGAAGGGGGGGGCGGCTACACCTTC
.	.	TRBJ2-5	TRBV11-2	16	CASSLGDTLAQGTQYF	TGTGCCAGCAGCTTAGGTGACACTCTGGCCCAAGGGACCCAGTACTTC
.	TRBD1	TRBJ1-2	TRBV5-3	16	CARSLDDRGIYYGYTF	TGTGCCAGAAGCTTGGATGACAGGGGTATTTACTATGGCTACACCTTC